The entry that follows covers one T cell receptor (beta chain) sequence. This CDR3 is also generated by other DNA sequences in the sample. This record comes from a study of blood T cell repertoires in COVID-19. Sequencing was performed with immunoSEQ multiplex PCR; in TCRdb, only in-frame clones are kept and a portion is missing. There are 250,000 to 400,000 clones in the sample; almost 90% occur only once, and 2.9% lies in the top ten. With 3 bases clipped from V and 5 bases from J, the junction kept 6 bases outside the gene matches. In germline, CDR1 is SGHRS, CDR2 YFSETQ. There are 15 residues in the CDR3.

The specimen was peripheral blood. The chain carries TRBV5-1 and TRBJ1-1; 11 nucleotides align to TRBD1. This TCR derives from a woman in her thirties with COVID-19, enrolled during active disease. CDR3 region: CASSSGQGARTEAFF. The DNA for the CDR3 is TGCGCCAGCAGCTCAGGACAGGGGGCGAGGACTGAAGCTTTCTTT.